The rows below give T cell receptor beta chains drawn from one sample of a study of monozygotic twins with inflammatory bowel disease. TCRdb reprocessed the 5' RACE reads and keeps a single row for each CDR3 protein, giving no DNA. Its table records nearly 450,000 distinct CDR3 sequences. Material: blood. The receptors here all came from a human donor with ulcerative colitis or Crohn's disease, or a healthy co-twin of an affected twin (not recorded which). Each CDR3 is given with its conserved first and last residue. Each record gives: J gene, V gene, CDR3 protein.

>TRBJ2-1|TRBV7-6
CASSLEEVANEQFF
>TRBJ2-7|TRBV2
CASREQGYEQYF
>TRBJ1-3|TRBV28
CASSPSGGSSGNTIYF
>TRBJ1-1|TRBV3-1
CASSSQAGKNTEAFF
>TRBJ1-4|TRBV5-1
CASSYEGGREKLFF
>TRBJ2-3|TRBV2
CASSDNSRTQYF
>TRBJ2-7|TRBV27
CASSPWGGYEQYF
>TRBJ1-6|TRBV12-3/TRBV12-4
CASSLVGLNGSPLHF
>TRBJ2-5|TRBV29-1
CSVWDIPGETQYF
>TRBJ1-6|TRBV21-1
CASRNSKGHSPLHF
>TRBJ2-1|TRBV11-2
CASIRTSGFESSYNEQFF
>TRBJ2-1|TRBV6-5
CASSKSSYNEQFF
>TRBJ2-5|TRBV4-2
CASSQDDLGGQETQYF
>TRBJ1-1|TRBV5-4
CASSPAPANTEAFF
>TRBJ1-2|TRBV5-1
CASSLVGRADYGYTF
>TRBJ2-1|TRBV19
CASKGTSGRWYNEQFF
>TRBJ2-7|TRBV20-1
CSARVKRASYEQYF
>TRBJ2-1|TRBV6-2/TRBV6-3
CASSYWGGNEQFF
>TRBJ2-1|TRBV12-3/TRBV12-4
CASKPQGGHNEQFF
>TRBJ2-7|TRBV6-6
CASGLAGGYEQYF
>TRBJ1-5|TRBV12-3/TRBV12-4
CASSTARTGGASAQPQHF
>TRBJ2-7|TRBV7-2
CASSLEMVGGSYEQYF
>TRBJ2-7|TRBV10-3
CAISDYGGNYEQYF
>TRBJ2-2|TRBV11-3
CASSLETGTGELFF
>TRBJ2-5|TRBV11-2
CASSKQAHQETQYF
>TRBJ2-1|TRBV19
CASGRAATNEQFF
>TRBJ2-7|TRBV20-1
CSANVGYEQYF
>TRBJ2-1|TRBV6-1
CASSTNPGSYNNNEQFF
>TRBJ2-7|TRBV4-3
CASSQGVVAGVREQYF
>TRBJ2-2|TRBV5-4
CASSYSTNTGELFF
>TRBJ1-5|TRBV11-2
CASSPTGDSNQPQHF
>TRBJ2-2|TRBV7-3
CASSLSSTGELFF
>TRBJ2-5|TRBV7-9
CASSLAQEIEETQYF
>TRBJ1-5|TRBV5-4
CASSRTGGEGPQHF
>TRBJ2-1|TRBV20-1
CSATSGGANEQFF
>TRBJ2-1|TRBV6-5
CASSYGPTREAYNEQFF
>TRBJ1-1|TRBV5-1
CASSSFQDRVGLTEAFF
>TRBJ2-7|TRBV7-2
CASSLDTSGRGPGEQYF
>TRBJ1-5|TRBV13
CASSLGFQPQHF
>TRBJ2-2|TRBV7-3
CASSRAGGSNTGELFF
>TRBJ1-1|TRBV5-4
CASSHLTDRVGTAFF
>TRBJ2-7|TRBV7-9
CASSFKGGPYEQYF
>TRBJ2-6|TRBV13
CASSSSFPGANVLTF
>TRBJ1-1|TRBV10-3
CAISESYSGGEAFF
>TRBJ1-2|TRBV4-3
CASSQLAGKGPYGYTF
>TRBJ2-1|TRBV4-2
CASSQDGYGREQFF
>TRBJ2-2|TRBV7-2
CASSLRWGGTGELFF
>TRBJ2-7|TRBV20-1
CSARDPHRSEQYF
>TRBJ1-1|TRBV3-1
CASSLTTPNPRDAEAFF
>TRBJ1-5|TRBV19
CASSNVGNQPQHF
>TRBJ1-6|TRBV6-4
CASSEGGYNSPLHF
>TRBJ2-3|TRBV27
CASSLPAYPDTQYF
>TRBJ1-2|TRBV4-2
CASSQETGFVGYTF
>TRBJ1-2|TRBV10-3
CAISESQGKFVNGYTF
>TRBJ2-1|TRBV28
CASSSVSNEQFF